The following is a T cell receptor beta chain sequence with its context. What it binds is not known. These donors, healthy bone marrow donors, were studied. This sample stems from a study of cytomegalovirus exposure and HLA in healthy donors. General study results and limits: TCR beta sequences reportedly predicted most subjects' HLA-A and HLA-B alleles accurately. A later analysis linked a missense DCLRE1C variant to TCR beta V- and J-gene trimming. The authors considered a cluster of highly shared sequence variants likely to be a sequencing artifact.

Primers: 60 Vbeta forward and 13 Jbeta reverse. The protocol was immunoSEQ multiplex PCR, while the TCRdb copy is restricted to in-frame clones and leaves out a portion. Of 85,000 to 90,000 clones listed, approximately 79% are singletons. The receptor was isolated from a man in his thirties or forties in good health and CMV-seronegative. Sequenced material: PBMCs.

As DNA, the CDR3 is TGTGCCAGCCAAGGCAGGGGCTTCGGGACAAATCAGCCCCAGCATTTT. This codes for CASQGRGFGTNQPQHF. This rearrangement joins TRBV2 to TRBJ1-5; D is possibly TRBD1 (6 bases). The V end lost 8 bases, the J end lost 4 bases, and 21 bases lay between the germline ends. Germline V gene sequence: CDR1 SNHLY, CDR2 FYNNEI. The CDR3 has 16 amino acids.